The 21 T cell receptor beta chains in this list originate from one sample, sequenced in a study of blood T cell repertoires in COVID-19. Produced via immunoSEQ multiplex PCR; TCRdb's table is partial and in-frame only. The table records 90,000 to 150,000 clones, 85% to 90% of them present only once. Source material: peripheral blood. These receptors originate from a man in his 70s with active or convalescent COVID-19.

The chain is built from TRBV10-3 and TRBJ1-1; a possible D gene is TRBD1 (5 bases). CDR1 ENHRY and CDR2 SYGVKD come from the germline V gene. There are 15 residues in the CDR3. V was pared by 6 bases and J by 2 bases, with 16 bases between. CDR3 DNA: TGTGCCATCAGAGCCGACAGAGCAGTTAACACTGAAGCTTTCTTT. Its translation: CAIRADRAVNTEAFF.

The chain carries TRBV6-1 and TRBJ1-1; no clear D. V lost 0 bases and J lost 0, with 8 bases in between. This CDR3 comprises 15 residues. The germline V gene encodes CDR1 MNHNS and CDR2 SASEGT. The CDR3 is CASSEARQLNTEAFF. The CDR3 coding sequence is TGTGCCAGCAGTGAAGCTCGCCAGTTGAACACTGAAGCTTTCTTT.

V and J are TRBV24-1 and TRBJ2-5; 9 nucleotides match TRBD1. The germline CDR1 and CDR2 sequences are KGHDR and SFDVKD. V gave up 2 bases and J gave up 6 bases; unmatched junction bases: 6. The CDR3 contains 15 residues. CDR3 amino acids: CATSDSADRGKTQYF. The CDR3 coding sequence is TGTGCCACCAGTGATTCGGCGGACAGGGGTAAGACCCAGTACTTC.

This chain joins TRBV18 and TRBJ1-2, with 10 positions matching TRBD1. The J segment lost 3 bases and the V segment lost 6 bases, leaving 10 bases of the junction unmatched. CDR1 and CDR2 (germline): KGHSH, LQKENI. The CDR3 consists of 16 residues. The CDR3 nucleotides read TGTGCCAGCTCCCGAAATGCCGGGACAGGGGACTATGGCTACACCTTC. Its protein is CASSRNAGTGDYGYTF.

The chain employs TRBV7-8 and TRBJ1-1, with unresolved D. Trimming shortened V by 1 base and J by 0 bases, and 9 bases separated the two germline ends. The CDR3 loop spans 15 amino acids. Germline CDR1 SGHVS, CDR2 FQNEAQ. The CDR3 nucleotides read TGTGCCAGCAGCTTAGTAATGGCCATGAACACTGAAGCTTTCTTT. Translating gives CASSLVMAMNTEAFF.

V gene TRBV29-1 combines with J gene TRBJ2-3; possibly TRBD1 for D (6 bases). The length of the CDR3 is 13 residues. The V gene lost 7 bases and the J gene lost 1 base, with 12 bases spanning the gap. Looked up from germline, CDR1 is SQVTM and CDR2 is ANQGSEA. CDR3 sequence (DNA): TGCAGCGCCGAAGCAGGGGGCACAGATACGCAGTATTTT. This encodes CSAEAGGTDTQYF.

Only a few counts were recorded for this clone. The chain links TRBV4-1 to TRBJ2-1; tentative D call: TRBD1 (6 bases). The V and J ends lost 8 bases and 0 bases respectively, with 14 bases between them. Germline V gene sequence: CDR1 MGHRA, CDR2 YSYEKL. The CDR3 runs 15 residues. In DNA, the CDR3 is TGCGCCAGCCACAGGGATCCCAGCTCCTACAATGAGCAGTTCTTC. This sequence encodes CASHRDPSSYNEQFF.

This chain uses TRBV21-1 with TRBJ1-6; the table assigns TRBD1, which was not confirmed against the DNA. TRBV21-1 is classified as a pseudogene. There are 17 residues in the CDR3. CDR3 protein: CASSNWDSLYYNSPLHF. The CDR3 DNA is TGTGCCAGCAGCAACTGGGACAGTCTCTACTATAATTCACCCCTCCACTTT.

The genes are TRBV6-2 or TRBV6-3 and TRBJ2-3; D unclear. Germline loops: CDR1 MNHEY, CDR2 SVGEGT. Trimming stripped 5 bases from V and 0 bases from J, with 3 bases between. CDR3 length equals 12 residues. The CDR3 sequence is CASSPSTDTQYF. CDR3 bases: TGTGCCAGCAGTCCAAGCACAGATACGCAGTATTTT.

The chain links TRBV5-1 to TRBJ2-2, with TRBD2 matching over 10 bases. Germline trimming cut 5 bases from V and 7 bases from J; bases unmatched to any gene: 11. The CDR3 loop spans 16 amino acids. Germline V gene data show CDR1 as SGHRS and CDR2 as YFSETQ. Here the CDR3 reads CASRSGLAAGGGELFF. In DNA form, the CDR3 reads TGCGCCAGCAGGTCTGGACTAGCGGCTGGAGGCGGGGAGCTGTTTTTT.

The V call is TRBV11-2, the J call TRBJ2-1; 9 bases are a match to TRBD2. V was clipped by 3 bases and J by 3 bases; unmatched bases: 0. The CDR3 length is 14 residues. CDR1 is SGHAT and CDR2 is FQNNGV in the germline V gene. CDR3 nucleotide sequence: TGTGCCAGCAGCTTTAGCGGGAGCTACAATGAGCAGTTCTTC. Translated: CASSFSGSYNEQFF.

This clone was found once. V usage is TRBV18 and J usage is TRBJ2-7; 7 bases line up with TRBD1. Losses at the gene ends were 1 base for V and 0 bases for J; bases not matched to a gene: 3. Germline V gene sequence: CDR1 KGHSH, CDR2 LQKENI. CDR3 length: 15 residues. The CDR3 region is CASSPQRDSSYEQYF. In DNA form, the CDR3 reads TGTGCCAGCTCACCACAACGGGACAGCTCCTACGAGCAGTACTTC.

This clone was seen only a few times. The chain recombines TRBV6-1 with TRBJ1-2; 8 positions agree with TRBD1. The V gene's germline CDR1 is MNHNS and CDR2 SASEGT. V trimming: 1 base; J trimming: 7 bases; junction bases outside the gene matches: 5. The CDR3 consists of 14 residues. The CDR3 loop reads CASSEEAGGSGYTF. DNA of the CDR3: TGTGCCAGCAGTGAAGAGGCAGGGGGCAGTGGCTACACCTTC.

This sequence joins TRBV6-6 and TRBJ2-3; 11 positions agree with TRBD2. The CDR3 sequence is 17 residues long. Looked up from germline, CDR1 is MNHNY and CDR2 is SVGAGI (reference sequence). With 5 bases clipped from V and 4 bases from J, the junction kept 11 bases outside the gene matches. The CDR3 reads CASSQPTGTSGADTQYF. Here the CDR3 DNA reads TGTGCCAGCAGTCAACCGACCGGGACTAGCGGTGCAGATACGCAGTATTTT.

The chain employs TRBV10-3 and TRBJ1-5, with D perhaps matching TRBD1 (5 bases). Trimming shortened V by 3 bases and J by 2 bases, and 14 bases separated the two germline ends. CDR1 and CDR2 (germline): ENHRY, SYGVKD. This CDR3 spans 16 amino acids. This CDR3 reads CAISEARGVGNQPQHF. The CDR3 bases are TGTGCCATCAGTGAAGCTCGGGGGGTCGGCAATCAGCCCCAGCATTTT.

The chain has TRBV5-1 and TRBJ2-1, with D maybe TRBD2 (6 bases). Trimming removed 3 bases at V and 6 bases at J, with 13 bases between. There are 14 residues in the CDR3. Germline V gene sequence: CDR1 SGHRS, CDR2 YFSETQ. The CDR3 loop reads CASSSLSGSNEQFF. CDR3 bases: TGCGCCAGCAGCTCCCTCTCCGGGAGCAATGAGCAGTTCTTC.

The genes are TRBV28 and TRBJ2-5; 8 nucleotides line up with TRBD1. This CDR3 has 14 amino acids. Trimming took 4 bases from V and 5 from J; bases not matched to a gene: 6. Germline assignment: CDR1 MDHEN and CDR2 SYDVKM. As DNA, the CDR3 is TGTGCCAGCAGTTCAACGGACAGGGTTGAGACCCAGTACTTC. It translates to CASSSTDRVETQYF.

This rearrangement joins TRBV3-1 (or the pseudogene TRBV3-2) to TRBJ2-5; 8 bases align to TRBD2. Trimming removed 4 bases from V and 2 bases from J; junction bases left unmatched: 9. This CDR3 is 16 amino acids long. CDR1 and CDR2 (germline): LGHDT, YNNKEL (reference sequence). The CDR3 nucleotides are TGTGCCAGCAGCCTTTTAAGCGGGAGTGGGCAAGAGACCCAGTACTTC. Translation: CASSLLSGSGQETQYF.

This chain uses TRBV9 with TRBJ1-4; D is ambiguous. V was shortened by 0 bases and J by 13 bases, with 16 bases between the two germline ends. CDR1 is SGDLS, CDR2 YYNGEE, per germline. The CDR3 covers 14 residues. CDR3 sequence reads: CASSVESGSAALFF. The CDR3 nucleotides read TGTGCCAGCAGCGTAGAGTCGGGGTCGGCGGCACTGTTTTTT.

V and J are TRBV6-5 and TRBJ1-4; TRBD1 aligns across 8 bases. Trimming took 6 bases from V and 8 from J; bases not matched to a gene: 2. Germline-derived CDR1 and CDR2 are MNHEY and SVGAGI. The CDR3 spans 12 residues. CDR3 coding DNA: TGTGCCAGCAGACAGGGGGACGAAAAACTGTTTTTT. Protein: CASRQGDEKLFF.

The rearrangement joins TRBV9 to TRBJ2-3; 9 bases are shared with TRBD2. This CDR3 has 15 amino acids. CDR1 and CDR2 from the germline V gene are SGDLS and YYNGEE. V lost 4 bases and J lost 2; bases outside the gene matches: 5. The chain's CDR3 is CASSPSGRNTDTQYF. CDR3 sequence (DNA): TGTGCCAGCAGCCCCAGCGGGAGGAACACAGATACGCAGTATTTT.